The 26 T cell receptor beta chains in this list originate from one sample, sequenced in a study of shared clonotypes between healthy human individuals. Sequencing used immunoSEQ multiplex PCR; TCRdb keeps in-frame clones, though not all of them. The repertoire has roughly 2.2 million clones, roughly 93% of them found once; the top ten carry 0.35% to 0.45%. Sample: naive CD4+ T cells from PBMCs. Specified subset: CD45RA+ positively selected. These receptors all stem from a man aged 18 to 29 in good health. Some clones in this sample may be carry-over from other donors' samples.

The chain has TRBV2 and TRBJ1-1; tentatively, D is TRBD1 (6 bases). The CDR3 spans 16 residues. CDR1 is SNHLY and CDR2 is FYNNEI in the germline V gene. V shed 5 bases and J shed 1 base, with 17 bases lying between them. The CDR3 here is CASSFFSGTQNTEAFF. As DNA, the CDR3 is TGTGCCAGCAGTTTCTTCTCCGGGACACAGAACACTGAAGCTTTCTTT.

J is TRBJ2-5 and V is TRBV2, with 7 bases aligning to TRBD2. V shed 6 bases and J 3 bases; nucleotides not matched to a gene: 7. The CDR3 has 14 residues. Germline V gives CDR1 SNHLY, CDR2 FYNNEI. DNA of the CDR3: TGTGCCAGCAGCCCCATGGCGGGAGAAGAGACCCAGTACTTC. It is translated as CASSPMAGEETQYF.

The rearrangement links TRBV29-1 to TRBJ1-1, with 9 bases fitting TRBD1. CDR3 length: 13 residues. Unmatched junction bases numbered 10, after V lost 7 bases and J lost 7 bases. CDR1 is SQVTM, CDR2 ANQGSEA, per germline. The CDR3: CSGGTGGWNEAFF. CDR3 bases: TGCAGCGGGGGAACAGGGGGCTGGAATGAAGCTTTCTTT.

The rearrangement uses TRBV7-8 and TRBJ2-7; D is undetermined. Deletions cut 1 base from V and 5 bases from J, with 9 bases between. CDR3 length equals 13 residues. Germline V gene data show CDR1 as SGHVS and CDR2 as FQNEAQ. In nucleotides, the CDR3 is TGTGCCAGCAGCTTAGTTCAGAAGGACGAGCAGTACTTC. This codes for CASSLVQKDEQYF.

This chain joins TRBV7-2 and TRBJ2-3, with D perhaps TRBD1 or TRBD2 (5 bases each). The germline V gene encodes CDR1 SGHTA and CDR2 FQGNSA. Trimming cost V 3 bases and J 3 bases, with 19 bases left between them. The CDR3 has 17 residues. CDR3 in amino acids: CASSFTGAGTSTDTQYF. CDR3 nucleotides: TGTGCCAGCAGCTTCACCGGGGCAGGAACATCAACAGATACGCAGTATTTT. Full variable domain (missing parts from reference TRBV7-2 and TRBJ2-3): GAGVSQSPSNKVTEKGKDVELRCDPISGHTALYWYRQSLGQGLEFLIYFQGNSAPDKSGLPSDRFSAERTGGSVSTLTIQRTQQEDSAVYLCASSFTGAGTSTDTQYFGPGTRLTVL.

V is TRBV5-1 and J is TRBJ1-4; unclear D gene. V shed 2 bases and J shed 4 bases, with 9 bases lying between them. From germline, CDR1 is SGHRS and CDR2 YFSETQ. There are 14 residues in the CDR3. The CDR3: CASSFTERNEKLFF. CDR3 in DNA: TGCGCCAGCAGCTTCACAGAACGTAATGAAAAACTGTTTTTT.

V gene TRBV6-5 combines with J gene TRBJ2-2; TRBD2 matches 10 bases. This CDR3 contains 15 residues. Germline CDR1 and CDR2: MNHEY and SVGAGI. J gave up 8 bases and V 6 bases, and 9 bases lay outside the gene matches. DNA for the CDR3: TGTGCCAGCAGCCAAAGACTAGCGGGCTTAGGGGAGCTGTTTTTT. Translation: CASSQRLAGLGELFF.

With respect to this clone: Other nucleotide sequences in the sample specify the same CDR3. The V and J genes are TRBV7-2 and TRBJ2-3; perhaps TRBD2 as D (5 bases). CDR3 size: 15 residues. CDR1 is SGHTA, CDR2 FQGNSA, per germline. The V gene lost 1 base and the J gene lost 1 base, with 9 bases spanning the gap. CDR3 DNA: TGTGCCAGCAGCTTAGTCGGGCGGGGCACAGATACGCAGTATTTT. Encoded protein: CASSLVGRGTDTQYF.

The chain links TRBV5-1 to TRBJ1-2; D is ambiguous. This CDR3 has 16 amino acids. V gave up 0 bases and J gave up 2 bases, with 14 bases separating them. Per germline, CDR1 SGHRS and CDR2 YFSETQ. The CDR3 protein is CASSLGLIPLNYGYTF. In DNA form, the CDR3 reads TGCGCCAGCAGCTTGGGCCTCATCCCACTCAACTATGGCTACACCTTC.

The chain uses TRBV6-1 and TRBJ2-5; D unclear. This CDR3 comprises 14 residues. The V end was cut by 7 bases, the J end by 1 base, with 13 bases between. CDR1 is MNHNS, CDR2 SASEGT, per germline. The CDR3 loop reads CASNLQLGQETQYF. CDR3 in DNA: TGTGCCAGCAACCTACAGTTAGGCCAAGAGACCCAGTACTTC.

As to this clone: Other DNA sequences in the same sample also yield this CDR3. V usage is TRBV7-9 and J usage is TRBJ1-4, with 10 bases fitting TRBD1. V lost 6 bases, J lost 6 bases, and 4 bases stayed unmatched. Germline assignment: CDR1 SEHNR and CDR2 FQNEAQ (reference sequence). This CDR3 has 14 residues. CDR3 protein: CASSSGTGDEKLFF. In nucleotides, the CDR3 is TGTGCCAGCAGTTCCGGGACAGGGGATGAAAAACTGTTTTTT.

The chain recombines TRBV6-6 with TRBJ1-2, with 7 bases aligning to TRBD1. CDR3 length equals 12 residues. Germline values: CDR1 MNHNY, CDR2 SVGAGI (reference sequence). Germline trimming cut 4 bases from V and 7 bases from J; bases unmatched to any gene: 3. The CDR3 protein is CASSLGTAGYTF. The CDR3 region has the DNA TGTGCCAGCAGTTTAGGGACAGCTGGCTACACCTTC.

DNA of the CDR3: TGTGCCAGCAGCTTAGGGAGGGTAGCGGGAGCCTACGAGCAGTACTTC. This codes for CASSLGRVAGAYEQYF. The gene calls are TRBV7-2 and TRBJ2-7; 9 bases fit TRBD2. The CDR3 spans 16 residues. With V trimmed by 1 base and J by 2 bases, 6 bases remained unmatched. From germline, CDR1 is SGHTA and CDR2 FQGNSA.

The rearrangement uses TRBV28 and TRBJ2-2, with D tentatively TRBD2 (6 bases). Trimming left V 7 bases short and J 6 bases short, with 21 bases between. This CDR3 comprises 16 residues. Germline V gives CDR1 MDHEN, CDR2 SYDVKM. This CDR3 reads CASTLGGYTGAGELFF. DNA for the CDR3: TGTGCCAGCACCCTGGGGGGATACACGGGGGCCGGGGAGCTGTTTTTT.

Comments on this clone: Other DNA sequences in this sample translate to the same CDR3. V is TRBV18 and J is TRBJ2-7, with D tentatively TRBD2 (6 bases). Trimming cost V 3 bases and J 0 bases, with 9 bases left between them. This CDR3 region has 14 residues. The germline V gene encodes CDR1 KGHSH and CDR2 LQKENI. In DNA, the CDR3 is TGTGCCAGCTCACCGGGACTGACCTCCTACGAGCAGTACTTC. Protein: CASSPGLTSYEQYF.

The V gene is TRBV30, the J gene TRBJ1-5; D unresolved. Trimming left V 2 bases short and J 6 bases short, with 11 bases between. The CDR3 is 13 residues long. From germline, CDR1 is GTSNPN and CDR2 SVGIG (reference sequence). The CDR3 region has the DNA TGTGCCTGGAGTTCCGGGTCGGGTCAGCCCCAGCATTTT. This sequence encodes CAWSSGSGQPQHF.

The chain uses TRBV5-4 and TRBJ1-1; 9 bases align to TRBD1. With V trimmed by 4 bases and J by 11 bases, 6 bases remained unmatched. CDR3 length: 12 residues. Germline lookup yields CDR1 SGHNT and CDR2 YYREEE (reference sequence). The DNA of the CDR3 is TGTGCCAGCAGCACGCCGGACAGGGGTGCTTTCTTT. This sequence encodes CASSTPDRGAFF.

The chain combines TRBV5-1 with TRBJ1-4, with D possibly being TRBD1 (6 bases). The CDR3 has 14 residues. Trimming took off 2 bases at V and 6 bases at J, with 11 bases between the two ends. Germline CDR1 SGHRS, CDR2 YFSETQ. CDR3 bases: TGCGCCAGCAGCTTTACAGGGAACCATGAAAAACTGTTTTTT. It translates to CASSFTGNHEKLFF. The variable domain in full, completed from reference TRBV5-1 and TRBJ1-4, reads KAGVTQTPRYLIKTRGQQVTLSCSPISGHRSVSWYQQTPGQGLQFLFEYFSETQRNKGNFPGRFSGRQFSNSRSEMNVSTLELGDSALYLCASSFTGNHEKLFFGSGTQLSVL.

The rearrangement uses TRBV29-1 and TRBJ2-5, with D possibly TRBD1 on 5 matching bases. Per the germline V gene, CDR1 is SQVTM and CDR2 is ANQGSEA. The CDR3 runs to 13 residues. The ends were cut back, 0 bases at V and 5 bases at J, with 10 bases in the middle. CDR3 sequence reads: CSVEDLGRETQYF. CDR3 nucleotides: TGCAGCGTTGAAGATTTGGGGCGGGAGACCCAGTACTTC.

The CDR3 DNA follows: TGTGCCATCAGTGATCCGGCTAGCGGCGGAGCCTACGAGCAGTACTTC. It codes for CAISDPASGGAYEQYF. V is TRBV10-3 and J is TRBJ2-7; the match to TRBD2 covers 7 bases. Per germline, CDR1 ENHRY and CDR2 SYGVKD. V was clipped by 3 bases and J by 2 bases; unmatched bases: 10. The CDR3 runs to 16 residues.

The chain joins TRBV12-5 to TRBJ2-3, with 7 bases that match TRBD2. After removal of 3 bases from V and 5 bases from J, the junction contained 2 bases not matched to a gene. The CDR3 has 13 residues. CDR1 is LGHNT and CDR2 is FRNRAP in the germline V gene. The CDR3 DNA reads TGTGCTAGTGGTTTAAGCGGGGTAGATACGCAGTATTTT. Translation gives CASGLSGVDTQYF.

The chain combines TRBV15 with TRBJ1-5; D is ambiguous. This CDR3 is built from 18 residues. The V gene's germline CDR1 is LNHNV and CDR2 YYDKDF (reference sequence). V lost 0 bases, J lost 0 bases, and 15 bases lay in between. The CDR3 protein is CATSRDGNPGVSNQPQHF. The CDR3 DNA reads TGTGCCACCAGCAGAGATGGAAACCCAGGAGTTAGCAATCAGCCCCAGCATTTT. Using reference TRBV15 and TRBJ1-5 for the parts outside the CDR3, the full variable domain is DAMVIQNPRYQVTQFGKPVTLSCSQTLNHNVMYWYQQKSSQAPKLLFHYYDKDFNNEADTPDNFQSRRPNTSFCFLDIRSPGLGDTAMYLCATSRDGNPGVSNQPQHFGDGTRLSIL.

The V and J genes are TRBV5-1 and TRBJ2-7; 8 bases are a match to TRBD1. With 4 bases clipped from V and 6 bases from J, the junction kept 9 bases outside the gene matches. Germline V gives CDR1 SGHRS, CDR2 YFSETQ. The CDR3 has 14 residues. The chain's CDR3 is CASSEDRALGEQYF. In DNA form, the CDR3 reads TGCGCCAGCAGCGAGGACAGGGCGCTGGGCGAGCAGTACTTC.

This rearrangement joins TRBV19 to TRBJ2-5; maybe TRBD2 (6 bases). In germline, CDR1 is LNHDA, CDR2 SQIVND (reference sequence). Trimming left V 6 bases short and J 3 bases short, with 20 bases between. This CDR3 region has 16 residues. CDR3 residues: CASSRRDLGGKETQYF. CDR3 in DNA: TGTGCCAGTAGCAGGCGGGACCTTGGGGGGAAAGAGACCCAGTACTTC.

This chain links TRBV1 with TRBJ2-1; the table calls TRBD2, which could not be checked here. TRBV1 is a pseudogene. The CDR3 extends over 18 amino acids. The CDR3 DNA sequence: TGCACCAGCAGCCAAGACAAAGGAGCGCCAAGCTCCTACAATGAGCAGTTCTTC. Translating it yields CTSSQDKGAPSSYNEQFF.

The rearrangement joins TRBV5-1 to TRBJ2-5; 7 positions agree with TRBD1. The germline gives CDR1 SGHRS, CDR2 YFSETQ. The CDR3 spans 16 residues. V lost 5 bases and J lost 4; bases outside the gene matches: 14. CDR3 coding DNA: TGCGCCAGCAGTCTCACCACCAGGGGGATGTCAGAGACCCAGTACTTC. It codes for CASSLTTRGMSETQYF.